Below, 7 T cell receptor beta chains from the same sample are listed, as sequenced in a study of neurological immune-mediated disorders. TCRdb called the 5' RACE reads again in MiXCR, with one record for every CDR3 protein. The sample includes tens of thousands of distinct CDR3 sequences, around a tenth of them seen just once. Sequencing used PBMCs. All receptors come from a man aged 35 to 55 in good health.

This clonotype came up many times. V and J are TRBV5-1 and TRBJ2-1, with 11 bases aligning to TRBD2. The CDR3 is 18 amino acids. With V trimmed by 1 base and J by 0 bases, 6 bases remained unmatched. Germline lookup yields CDR1 SGHRS and CDR2 YFSETQ. CDR3 in DNA: TGCGCCAGCAGCTTGCAAACTAGCGGGAGATACTCCTACAATGAGCAGTTCTTC. Amino acids: CASSLQTSGRYSYNEQFF.

At least ten counts were recorded for this clonotype. The chain uses TRBV20-1 and TRBJ1-1; no definite D call. V was pared by 6 bases and J by 14 bases, with 16 bases between. Germline CDR1 DFQATT, CDR2 SNEGSKA (reference sequence). This CDR3 region has 10 residues. The DNA for the CDR3 is TGCAGTGCATACAGCTCGGGCCGCTTCTTT. It specifies CSAYSSGRFF.

This clonotype was recorded at least ten times. The chain uses TRBV12-5 and TRBJ2-3; D not certain. Germline V gene sequence: CDR1 LGHNT, CDR2 FRNRAP. CDR3 length equals 15 residues. V gave up 3 bases and J gave up 0 bases, with 10 bases separating them. The CDR3 nucleotides read TGTGCTAGTGGTTTCGACAAAGCTAGCACAGATACGCAGTATTTT. This codes for CASGFDKASTDTQYF.

This clonotype was seen ten or more times. This rearrangement joins TRBV9 to TRBJ1-5, with 7 bases identical to TRBD1. CDR3 length: 13 amino acids. The germline gives CDR1 SGDLS, CDR2 YYNGEE. The J segment lost 4 bases and the V segment lost 3 bases, leaving 1 base of the junction unmatched. The CDR3 DNA reads as TGTGCCAGCAGCGCACAGGGGAATCAGCCCCAGCATTTT. Its protein is CASSAQGNQPQHF.

The table lists this clonotype with many counts. This chain connects TRBV12-3 or TRBV12-4 to TRBJ1-2, with 8 bases lining up with TRBD1. Germline trimming cut 7 bases from V and 4 bases from J; bases unmatched to any gene: 8. The CDR3 is 14 amino acids. The CDR3 coding sequence is TGTGCCAGCACCTCCTCAGGGGGCGGCTATGGCTACACCTTC. Its translation: CASTSSGGGYGYTF.

The chain links TRBV5-6 to TRBJ2-1, with TRBD1 matching over 9 bases. Losses at the gene ends were 6 bases for V and 9 bases for J; bases not matched to a gene: 13. CDR3 length: 15 amino acids. Germline V gene lookup returns CDR1 SGHDT and CDR2 YYEEEE. CDR3 sequence: CASTAGTGWFREQFF. CDR3 nucleotide sequence: TGTGCCAGCACCGCCGGGACAGGGTGGTTTCGTGAGCAGTTCTTC.

This clonotype appeared many times. The chain uses TRBV25-1 and TRBJ2-7; D gene uncertain. Germline V gene lookup returns CDR1 MGHDK and CDR2 SYGVNS. The CDR3 covers 12 residues. Deletions cut 3 bases from V and 2 bases from J, with 5 bases between. CDR3 nucleotides: TGTGCCAGCAGTGAGTCGGCCTACGAGCAGTACTTC. Protein product: CASSESAYEQYF.